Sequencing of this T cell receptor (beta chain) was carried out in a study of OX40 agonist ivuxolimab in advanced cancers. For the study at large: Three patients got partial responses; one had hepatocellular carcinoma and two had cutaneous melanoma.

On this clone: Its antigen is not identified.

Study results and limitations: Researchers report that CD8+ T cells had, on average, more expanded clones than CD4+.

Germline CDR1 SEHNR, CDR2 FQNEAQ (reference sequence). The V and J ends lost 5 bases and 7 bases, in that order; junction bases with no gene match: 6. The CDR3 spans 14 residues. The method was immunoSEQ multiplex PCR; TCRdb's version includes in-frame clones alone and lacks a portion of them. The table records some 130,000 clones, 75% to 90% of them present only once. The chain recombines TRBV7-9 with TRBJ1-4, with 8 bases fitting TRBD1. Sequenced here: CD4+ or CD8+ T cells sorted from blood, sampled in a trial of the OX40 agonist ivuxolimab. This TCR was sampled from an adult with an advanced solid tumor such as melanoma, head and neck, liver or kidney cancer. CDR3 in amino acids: CASSLTGDGEKLFF. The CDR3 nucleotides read TGTGCCAGCAGCCTGACAGGGGATGGTGAAAAACTGTTTTTT.